The clone carrying this T cell receptor beta chain was counted a single time. What it binds is not known. The sample originates from a study of cytomegalovirus exposure and HLA in healthy donors. The V gene lost 5 bases and the J gene lost 2 bases, with 25 bases spanning the gap. The V gene's germline CDR1 is SQVTM and CDR2 ANQGSEA. This CDR3 is built from 18 residues. Study-wide results and caveats: One variant, a missense change in DCLRE1C, was linked in a later analysis to TCR beta V- and J-gene trimming.

The PCR employed 60 Vbeta primers together with 13 Jbeta primers. Repertoires were generated with immunoSEQ multiplex PCR, while TCRdb's copy carries only in-frame clones and drops some. The sample includes some 200,000 clones, approximately 70% of them seen just once. The receptor was isolated from a man in his forties in good health and CMV-seropositive. The chain carries TRBV29-1 and TRBJ2-1, with TRBD2 as a possible D gene (6 bases). Specimen: PBMCs. The CDR3 loop is CSVRAPGQLGRTYNEQFF. CDR3 DNA: TGCAGCGTTCGCGCCCCGGGCCAGCTGGGGAGGACCTACAATGAGCAGTTCTTC.